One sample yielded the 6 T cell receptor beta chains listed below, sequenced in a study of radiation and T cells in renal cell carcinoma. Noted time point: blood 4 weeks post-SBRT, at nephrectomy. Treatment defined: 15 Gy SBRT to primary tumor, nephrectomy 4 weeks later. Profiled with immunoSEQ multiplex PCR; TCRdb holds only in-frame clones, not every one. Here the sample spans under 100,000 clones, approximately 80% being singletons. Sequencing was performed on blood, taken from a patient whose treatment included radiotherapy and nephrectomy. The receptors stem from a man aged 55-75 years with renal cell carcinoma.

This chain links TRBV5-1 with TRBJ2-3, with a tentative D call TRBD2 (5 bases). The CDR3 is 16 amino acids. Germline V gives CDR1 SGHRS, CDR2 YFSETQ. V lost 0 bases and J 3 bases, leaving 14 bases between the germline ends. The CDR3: CASSLVSGVRTDTQYF. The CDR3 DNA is TGCGCCAGCAGCTTGGTTTCCGGGGTTCGTACAGATACGCAGTATTTT. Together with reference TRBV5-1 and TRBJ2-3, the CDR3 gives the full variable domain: KAGVTQTPRYLIKTRGQQVTLSCSPISGHRSVSWYQQTPGQGLQFLFEYFSETQRNKGNFPGRFSGRQFSNSRSEMNVSTLELGDSALYLCASSLVSGVRTDTQYFGPGTRLTVL.

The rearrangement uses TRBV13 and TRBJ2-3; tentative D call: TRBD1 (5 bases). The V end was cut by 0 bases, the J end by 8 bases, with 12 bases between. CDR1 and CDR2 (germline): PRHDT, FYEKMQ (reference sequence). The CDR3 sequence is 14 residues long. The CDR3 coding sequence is TGTGCCAGCAGCTTAGGGCTAGGTAGGGGTACGCAGTATTTT. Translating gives CASSLGLGRGTQYF.

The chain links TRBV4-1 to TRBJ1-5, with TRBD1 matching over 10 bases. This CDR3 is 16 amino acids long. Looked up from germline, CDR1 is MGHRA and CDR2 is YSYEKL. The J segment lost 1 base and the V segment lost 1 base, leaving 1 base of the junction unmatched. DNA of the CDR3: TGCGCCAGCAGCCAAGGGGGACAGGGGAGCAATCAGCCCCAGCATTTT. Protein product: CASSQGGQGSNQPQHF.

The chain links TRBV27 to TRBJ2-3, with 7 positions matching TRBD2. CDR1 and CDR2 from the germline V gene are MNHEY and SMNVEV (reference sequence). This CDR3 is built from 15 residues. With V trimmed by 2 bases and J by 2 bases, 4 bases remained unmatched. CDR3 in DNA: TGTGCCAGCAGTTTAGGGCTAGCGGTCACAGATACGCAGTATTTT. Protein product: CASSLGLAVTDTQYF.

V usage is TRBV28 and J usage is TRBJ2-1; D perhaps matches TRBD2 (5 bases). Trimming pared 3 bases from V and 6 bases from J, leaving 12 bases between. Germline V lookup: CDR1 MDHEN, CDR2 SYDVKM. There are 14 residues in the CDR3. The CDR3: CASSLTGRGNEQFF. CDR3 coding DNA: TGTGCCAGCAGTTTGACTGGGAGAGGCAATGAGCAGTTCTTC.

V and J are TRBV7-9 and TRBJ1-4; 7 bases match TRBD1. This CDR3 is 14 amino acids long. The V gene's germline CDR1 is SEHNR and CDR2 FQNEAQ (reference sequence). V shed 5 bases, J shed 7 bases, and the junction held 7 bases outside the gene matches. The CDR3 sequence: CASSPRGELEKLFF. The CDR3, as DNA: TGTGCCAGCAGCCCCAGGGGGGAACTTGAAAAACTGTTTTTT.